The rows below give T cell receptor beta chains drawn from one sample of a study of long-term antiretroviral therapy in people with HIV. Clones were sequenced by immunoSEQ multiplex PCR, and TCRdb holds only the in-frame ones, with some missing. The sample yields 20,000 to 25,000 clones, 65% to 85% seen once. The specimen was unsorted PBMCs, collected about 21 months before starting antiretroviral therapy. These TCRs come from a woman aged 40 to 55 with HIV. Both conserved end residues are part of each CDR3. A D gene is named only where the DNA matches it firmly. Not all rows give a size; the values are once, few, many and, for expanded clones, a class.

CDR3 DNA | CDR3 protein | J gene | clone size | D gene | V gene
TGTGCCAGCAGCTTAATTGGGACAGGGGGCTCAGATACGCAGTATTTT | CASSLIGTGGSDTQYF | TRBJ2-3 | few | TRBD1 | TRBV7-6
TGTGCCAGCTCAAAGGGGATTCACACCGGGGAGCTGTTTTTT | CASSKGIHTGELFF | TRBJ2-2 | once | . | TRBV4-2
TGCGCCAGCAGCTTGTTGTCGCCAGGGGGGTCCTACAATGAGCAGTTCTTC | CASSLLSPGGSYNEQFF | TRBJ2-1 | . | . | TRBV5-1
TGCGCCAGCAGCCGCACCGGGACGGCCGGGGAGCTGTTTTTT | CASSRTGTAGELFF | TRBJ2-2 | . | . | TRBV4-3
TGCGCCAGCCGACTAGCGGGAGGGTTTGGAACGAACACCGGGGAGCTGTTTTTT | CASRLAGGFGTNTGELFF | TRBJ2-2 | . | TRBD2 | TRBV5-1
TGTGCCCTTACCCCAGGTAGGGGGGGCGCAAACACTGAAGCTTTCTTT | CALTPGRGGANTEAFF | TRBJ1-1 | . | . | TRBV30
TGTGCCAGCAGCCCCAGGGGGAGCTATGGCTACACCTTC | CASSPRGSYGYTF | TRBJ1-2 | . | TRBD1 | TRBV14
TGTGCCAGTACTCATAGGAGAGGAAACTATGGCTACACCTTC | CASTHRRGNYGYTF | TRBJ1-2 | few | . | TRBV19
TGTGCCAGCAGTGAAAGTCGCGACCGTAATGAAAAACTGTTTTTT | CASSESRDRNEKLFF | TRBJ1-4 | . | . | TRBV2
TGTGCCAGCAGTGATACGGTTGGGACAGCTCTCTATGGCTACACCTTC | CASSDTVGTALYGYTF | TRBJ1-2 | once | TRBD1 | TRBV2
TGTGCCAGCAGCAAGGGACTAGCGGCCACAGATACGCAGTATTTT | CASSKGLAATDTQYF | TRBJ2-3 | . | TRBD2 | TRBV7-2
TGTGCCAGCAGCTCAGGGACCCGGGACAGGTCCTTGTACGAGCAGTACTTC | CASSSGTRDRSLYEQYF | TRBJ2-7 | . | TRBD1 | TRBV5-4
TGTGCCAGCTCATCTAACTCACCCCTCCACTTT | CASSSNSPLHF | TRBJ1-6 | few | . | TRBV18
TGTGCCAGCAGCCGGGGCGGGCCGGGCGAGCAGTACTTC | CASSRGGPGEQYF | TRBJ2-7 | . | . | TRBV11-2
TGTGCCAGCAGCAAGGAGGAGGGACGCCATGTAACTCTGTTTTTT | CASSKEEGRHVTLFF | TRBJ1-4 | . | . | TRBV21-1
TGTGCCAGCAGTGAAGCGCAGGCGGGACAGGGAACCATATATTTT | CASSEAQAGQGTIYF | TRBJ1-3 | . | TRBD1 | TRBV2
TGTGCCAGTATCGACAGGGGGGAGATTAGCAATCAGCCCCAGCATTTT | CASIDRGEISNQPQHF | TRBJ1-5 | . | TRBD1 | TRBV19
TGTGCCAGCAGTTTGGACAGGGAGGCTCATGGCTACACCTTC | CASSLDREAHGYTF | TRBJ1-2 | . | TRBD1 | TRBV25-1
TGCGCCAGCCGAACCGGACTAGGGCAAGAGACCCAGTACTTC | CASRTGLGQETQYF | TRBJ2-5 | . | TRBD2 | TRBV5-1
TGTGCCAGCAGCGCGGGTGGGGGACTAGCGAACGAGCAGTACTTC | CASSAGGGLANEQYF | TRBJ2-7 | . | TRBD2 | TRBV9
TGTGCCAGCAGCTTAGTAAGGGGGGCCCATGGCTACACCTTC | CASSLVRGAHGYTF | TRBJ1-2 | . | . | TRBV7-8
TGTGCCAGCAGGCGGTTCGACTCCTACGAGCAGTACTTC | CASRRFDSYEQYF | TRBJ2-7 | . | . | TRBV7-8
TGTGCCAGCGGGAGAACAGGGAATCCTCGCAATGAGCAGTTCTTC | CASGRTGNPRNEQFF | TRBJ2-1 | . | . | TRBV2
TGCGCCAGCAGCTTGGATTCGGCCGGCTACACTGAAGCTTTCTTT | CASSLDSAGYTEAFF | TRBJ1-1 | . | . | TRBV5-1
TGTGCCAGCAGCTTTGGCTCCGGGGGCGCGACTGAAGCTTTCTTT | CASSFGSGGATEAFF | TRBJ1-1 | . | . | TRBV5-4
TGTGCCATCAACCAACAGGGGGCCGGTAGCAATCAGCCCCAGCATTTT | CAINQQGAGSNQPQHF | TRBJ1-5 | once | TRBD1 | TRBV10-3
TGTGCCAGCAGCCAGGGACAGGGGGCGGTCGAGCAGTACTTC | CASSQGQGAVEQYF | TRBJ2-7 | . | TRBD1 | TRBV11-3
TGTGCCAGCAGCTTATTTATGGGACAGAACAATCAGCCCCAGCATTTT | CASSLFMGQNNQPQHF | TRBJ1-5 | . | TRBD1 | TRBV7-2
TGCGCCAGCAGCTTGGCGGGGGAGGCCGGGATCGGGGAGCTGTTTTTT | CASSLAGEAGIGELFF | TRBJ2-2 | . | . | TRBV5-1
TGCGCCAGCAGCCAAGATAAGGTAGCGGGGGGCCGCGCCACAGATACGCAGTATTTT | CASSQDKVAGGRATDTQYF | TRBJ2-3 | . | TRBD2 | TRBV4-3
TGTGCCATCAGTAAGGGGGCGGATTCCTACGAGCAGTACTTC | CAISKGADSYEQYF | TRBJ2-7 | . | TRBD1 | TRBV10-3
TGTGCCAGCAGCCTTGGACTAGTTTTCGTCGAGCAGTACTTC | CASSLGLVFVEQYF | TRBJ2-7 | . | TRBD2 | TRBV7-2
TGCGCCAGCAGCTTACAGGGGGCCTCCTACGAGCAGTACTTC | CASSLQGASYEQYF | TRBJ2-7 | . | TRBD1 | TRBV5-1
TGTGCCAGCAGCTTCGTGGGCTCAGGAAACACCATATATTTT | CASSFVGSGNTIYF | TRBJ1-3 | . | . | TRBV7-2
TGTGCCAGCAGCCAAGGGGGCACAGGGTTTCCCTACGAGCAGTACTTC | CASSQGGTGFPYEQYF | TRBJ2-7 | . | . | TRBV4-2
TGCGCCAGCAGCCAAGGGGTAGCCCCCGTCTACAATGAGCAGTTCTTC | CASSQGVAPVYNEQFF | TRBJ2-1 | . | . | TRBV4-1
TGTGCCAGCAGCATAGGACAGGGGGCCTACGAGCAGTACTTC | CASSIGQGAYEQYF | TRBJ2-7 | . | TRBD1 | TRBV5-5
TGCGCCAGCAGCCACTTCGAGGACTCCAACTATGGCTACACCTTC | CASSHFEDSNYGYTF | TRBJ1-2 | once | . | TRBV4-1
TGCGCCAGCAGCTTGGGTGGGAATCTGAACACTGAAGCTTTCTTT | CASSLGGNLNTEAFF | TRBJ1-1 | . | . | TRBV5-1
TGTGCCAGCAGTGAGGGGACTAGCGGGGAGTGGTCCTACAATGAGCAGTTCTTC | CASSEGTSGEWSYNEQFF | TRBJ2-1 | . | TRBD2 | TRBV2
TGTGCCAGCAGCGTAGAGGGACTAGCGGGGACAGATACGCAGTATTTT | CASSVEGLAGTDTQYF | TRBJ2-3 | . | TRBD2 | TRBV9
TGTGCCAGCAGCCGTCGAACCGCTCAGCCCCAGCATTTT | CASSRRTAQPQHF | TRBJ1-5 | . | . | TRBV6-5
TGTGCCAGCAGCCTGACAGGGATGGGCACAGATACGCAGTATTTT | CASSLTGMGTDTQYF | TRBJ2-3 | few | TRBD1 | TRBV11-2
TGTGCCAGCAGCCCACCGATTGGGGTTGGTGAAAAACTGTTTTTT | CASSPPIGVGEKLFF | TRBJ1-4 | . | . | TRBV11-2
TGTGCCAGCAGCCCTCAGGGACAGGGGGTAGAGACCCAGTACTTC | CASSPQGQGVETQYF | TRBJ2-5 | . | TRBD1 | TRBV6-6
TGCGCCAGCAGCCCCTTGACATCCGGCGGGAATGAGCAGTTCTTC | CASSPLTSGGNEQFF | TRBJ2-1 | . | . | TRBV4-1
TGTGCCAGCAGCTTGGTCCGTGTTGGGCTAGCGAACTACGAGCAGTACTTC | CASSLVRVGLANYEQYF | TRBJ2-7 | . | . | TRBV5-5